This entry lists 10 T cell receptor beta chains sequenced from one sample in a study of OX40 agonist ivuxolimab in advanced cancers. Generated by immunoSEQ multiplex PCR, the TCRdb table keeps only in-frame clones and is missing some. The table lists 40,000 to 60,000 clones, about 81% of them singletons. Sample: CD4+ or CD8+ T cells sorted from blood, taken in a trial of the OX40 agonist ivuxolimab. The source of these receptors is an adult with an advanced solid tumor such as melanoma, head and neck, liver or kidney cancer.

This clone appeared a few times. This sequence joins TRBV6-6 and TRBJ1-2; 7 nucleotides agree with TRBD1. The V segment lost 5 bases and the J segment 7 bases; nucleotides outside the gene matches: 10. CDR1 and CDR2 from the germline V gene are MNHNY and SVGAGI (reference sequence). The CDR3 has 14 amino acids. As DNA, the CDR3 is TGTGCCAGCAGTCCTCGGGACAGCAACCGTGGCTACACCTTC. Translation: CASSPRDSNRGYTF.

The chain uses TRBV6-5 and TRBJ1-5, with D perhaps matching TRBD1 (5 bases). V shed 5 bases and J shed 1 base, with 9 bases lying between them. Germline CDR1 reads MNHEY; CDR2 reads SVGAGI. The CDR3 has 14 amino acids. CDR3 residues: CASSPWDSNQPQHF. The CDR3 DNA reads TGTGCCAGCAGTCCCTGGGACAGCAATCAGCCCCAGCATTTT.

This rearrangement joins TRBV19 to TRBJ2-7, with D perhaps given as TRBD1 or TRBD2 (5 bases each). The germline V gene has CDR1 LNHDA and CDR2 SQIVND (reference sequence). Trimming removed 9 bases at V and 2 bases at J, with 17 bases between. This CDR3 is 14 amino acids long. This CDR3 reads CARRGEGRAYEQYF. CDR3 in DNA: TGTGCCAGGCGCGGAGAGGGGAGAGCCTACGAGCAGTACTTC. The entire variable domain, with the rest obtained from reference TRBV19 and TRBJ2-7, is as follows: DGGITQSPKYLFRKEGQNVTLSCEQNLNHDAMYWYRQDPGQGLRLIYYSQIVNDFQKGDIAEGYSVSREKKESFPLTVTSAQKNPTAFYLCARRGEGRAYEQYFGPGTRLTVT.

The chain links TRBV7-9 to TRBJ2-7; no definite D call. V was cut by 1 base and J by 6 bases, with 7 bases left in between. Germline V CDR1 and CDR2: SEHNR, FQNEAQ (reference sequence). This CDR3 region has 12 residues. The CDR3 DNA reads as TGTGCCAGCAGCTTAGAGGGAAGCGAGCAGTACTTC. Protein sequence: CASSLEGSEQYF.

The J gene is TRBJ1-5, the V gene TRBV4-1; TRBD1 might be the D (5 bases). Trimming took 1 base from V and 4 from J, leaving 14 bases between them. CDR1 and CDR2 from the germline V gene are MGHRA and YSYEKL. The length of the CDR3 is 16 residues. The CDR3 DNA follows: TGCGCCAGCAGCCAAGGGCAGATGGGACCGAATCAGCCCCAGCATTTT. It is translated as CASSQGQMGPNQPQHF.

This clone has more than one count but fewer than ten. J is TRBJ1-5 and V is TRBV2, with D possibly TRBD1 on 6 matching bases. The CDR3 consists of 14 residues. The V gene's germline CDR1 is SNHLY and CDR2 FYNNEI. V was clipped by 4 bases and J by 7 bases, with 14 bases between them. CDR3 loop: CASSVGKGGQPQHF. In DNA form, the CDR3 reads TGTGCCAGCAGTGTAGGGAAGGGGGGCCAGCCCCAGCATTTT.

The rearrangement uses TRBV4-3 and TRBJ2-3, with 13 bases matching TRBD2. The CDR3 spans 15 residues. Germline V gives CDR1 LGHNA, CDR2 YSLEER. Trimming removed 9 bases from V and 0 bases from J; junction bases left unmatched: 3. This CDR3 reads CASTSGRASTDTQYF. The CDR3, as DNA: TGCGCCAGTACTAGCGGGAGGGCTAGCACAGATACGCAGTATTTT.

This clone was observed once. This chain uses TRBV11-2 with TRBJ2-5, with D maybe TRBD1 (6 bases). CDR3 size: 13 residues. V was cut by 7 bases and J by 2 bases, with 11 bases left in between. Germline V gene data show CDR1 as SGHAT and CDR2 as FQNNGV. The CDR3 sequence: CASTITGQETQYF. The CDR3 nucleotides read TGTGCCAGCACCATTACAGGGCAAGAGACCCAGTACTTC.

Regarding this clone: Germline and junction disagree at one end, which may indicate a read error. CDR3 sequence: CASTLDTFYEQYF. Written as DNA, the CDR3 is TGTGCCAGCACCTTAGACACGTTCTACGAGCAGTACTTC. The rearrangement links TRBV11-2 to TRBJ2-7; the D is unclear. Germline V gene sequence: CDR1 SGHAT, CDR2 FQNNGV. CDR3 length: 13 amino acids.

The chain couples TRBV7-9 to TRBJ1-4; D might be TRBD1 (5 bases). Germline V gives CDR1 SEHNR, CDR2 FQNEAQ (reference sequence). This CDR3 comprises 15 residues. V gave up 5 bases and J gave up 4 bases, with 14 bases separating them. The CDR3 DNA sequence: TGTGCCAGCAGCCCGGGGGAGGCAGTTAATGAAAAACTGTTTTTT. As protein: CASSPGEAVNEKLFF.